This TCR beta chain was recorded in a study of regulatory T cells in long-lasting Graves disease. Study-level information: The study enrolled newly diagnosed Graves' patients on antithyroid drugs under 3 months.

The time point denotes: newly diagnosed GD, antithyroid drugs for less than 3 months. Construction of the TCR library relied on RNA isolated from PBMCs. The authors drew patients from an endocrinology department in Xi'an, China. In building TCR beta libraries, iRepertoire HTBI primers were used together with Arm-PCR of CDR3 regions. TCRdb processed the multiplex PCR reads anew with MiXCR; each CDR3 protein has one entry. The sample has about 470,000 distinct CDR3 sequences; more than 12% are singletons. This clonotype was recorded many times. With 4 bases clipped from V and 4 bases from J, the junction kept 10 bases outside the gene matches. The CDR3 totals 16 residues. Per the germline V gene, CDR1 is SGHRS and CDR2 is YFSETQ. Separately, the same data were catalogued under a study of T cells in Graves' hyperthyroidism and ophthalmopathy. That source adds: Researchers ran a first-round RT-PCR on the TCR CDR3 using the HTBI primer set. Most thyroid clonotypes that were expanded above 0.001 also turned up in blood.

The chain combines TRBV5-1 with TRBJ2-1; 8 bases agree with TRBD2. The receptor was isolated from a woman aged 30 to 39 with Graves disease. The source was peripheral blood mononuclear cells (PBMCs), collected at new diagnosis, from a patient treated with antithyroid drugs. As DNA, the CDR3 is TGCGCCAGCAGCCCGCCGCGGGAGGTTCCTTACAATGAGCAGTTCTTC. This sequence encodes CASSPPREVPYNEQFF.